A single TCR beta chain is shown here with its context. The data were obtained in a study of blood T cells in healthy people across ages. A sample-barcoded 5' primer and a J-beta primer mix were used in a second PCR of roughly 7 to 11 cycles. TCRdb passed the 5' RACE reads through MiXCR, listing each CDR3 protein once. The sample has 910,000 or so distinct CDR3 sequences; roughly half are singletons. V lost 4 bases to trimming and J lost 6 bases, with 19 bases between them. From germline, CDR1 is SGHKS and CDR2 YYEKEE (reference sequence). The CDR3 consists of 15 residues. Source material: blood. The receptor was derived from a woman aged 55-70 years in good health. The chain recombines TRBV5-5 with TRBJ1-1; D may be TRBD1 (5 bases). DNA of the CDR3: TGTGCCAGCAGCGTCGGTGGGAGAAGGGACGCTGAAGCTTTCTTT. Amino acids: CASSVGGRRDAEAFF.